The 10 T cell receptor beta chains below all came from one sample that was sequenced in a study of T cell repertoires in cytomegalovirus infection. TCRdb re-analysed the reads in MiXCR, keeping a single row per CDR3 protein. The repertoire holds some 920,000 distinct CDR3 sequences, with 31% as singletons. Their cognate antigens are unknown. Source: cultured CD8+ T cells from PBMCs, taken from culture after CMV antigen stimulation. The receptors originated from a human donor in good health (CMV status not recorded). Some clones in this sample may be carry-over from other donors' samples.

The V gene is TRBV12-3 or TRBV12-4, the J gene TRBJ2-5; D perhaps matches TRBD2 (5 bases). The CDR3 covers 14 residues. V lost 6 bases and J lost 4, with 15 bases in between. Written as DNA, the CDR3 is TGTGCCAGCAGCCTCTCCGACTACGGAGAGACCCAGTACTTC. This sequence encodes CASSLSDYGETQYF.

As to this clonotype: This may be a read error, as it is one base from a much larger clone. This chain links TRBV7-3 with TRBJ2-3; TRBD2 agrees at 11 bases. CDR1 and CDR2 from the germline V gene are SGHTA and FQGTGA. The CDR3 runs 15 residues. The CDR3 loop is CANSSSGGFADTQYF. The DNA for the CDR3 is TGTGCCAACAGCTCTAGCGGGGGGTTCGCAGATACGCAGTATTTT.

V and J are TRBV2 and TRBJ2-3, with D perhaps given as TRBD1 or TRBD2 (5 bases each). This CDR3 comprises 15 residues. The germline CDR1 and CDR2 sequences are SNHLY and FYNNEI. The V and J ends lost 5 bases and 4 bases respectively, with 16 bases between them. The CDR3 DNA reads TGTGCCAGCAGTAGAGTCCCGGGACGTTCAGATACGCAGTATTTT. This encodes CASSRVPGRSDTQYF.

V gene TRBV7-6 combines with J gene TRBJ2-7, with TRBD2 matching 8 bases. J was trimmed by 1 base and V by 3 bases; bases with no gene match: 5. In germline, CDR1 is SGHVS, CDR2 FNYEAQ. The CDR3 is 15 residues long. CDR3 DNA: TGTGCCAGCAGCTTGGCTGGCGGGGGGTCCTACGAGCAGTACGTC. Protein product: CASSLAGGGSYEQYV.

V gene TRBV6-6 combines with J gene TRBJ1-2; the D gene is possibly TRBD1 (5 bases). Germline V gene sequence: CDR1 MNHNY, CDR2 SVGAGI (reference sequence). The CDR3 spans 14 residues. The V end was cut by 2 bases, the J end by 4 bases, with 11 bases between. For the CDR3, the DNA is TGTGCCAGCAGTTACCTTCTAAGGGGCTATGGCTACACCTTC. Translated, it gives CASSYLLRGYGYTF.

The CDR3 reads CSVEQGTDTDTQYF. The CDR3 nucleotides are TGCAGCGTTGAACAGGGGACGGACACAGATACGCAGTATTTT. The chain carries TRBV29-1 and TRBJ2-3; possibly TRBD1 for D (6 bases). CDR3 length: 14 residues. Germline assignment: CDR1 SQVTM and CDR2 ANQGSEA. Trimming left V 2 bases short and J 2 bases short, with 11 bases between.

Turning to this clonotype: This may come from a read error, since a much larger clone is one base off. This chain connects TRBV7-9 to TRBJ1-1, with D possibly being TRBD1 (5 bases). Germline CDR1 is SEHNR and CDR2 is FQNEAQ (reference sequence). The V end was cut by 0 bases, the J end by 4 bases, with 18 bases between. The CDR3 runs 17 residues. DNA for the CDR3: TGTGCCAGCAGCTTAGCGCTAGGGGCCTTCGATGGCACTGAAGCTTTCTTT. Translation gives CASSLALGAFDGTEAFF.

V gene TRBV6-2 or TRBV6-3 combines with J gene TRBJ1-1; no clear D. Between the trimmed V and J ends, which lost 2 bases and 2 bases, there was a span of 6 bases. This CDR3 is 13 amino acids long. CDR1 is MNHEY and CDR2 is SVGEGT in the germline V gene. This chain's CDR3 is CASSYEENTEAFF. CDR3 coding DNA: TGTGCCAGCAGTTACGAGGAAAACACTGAAGCTTTCTTT.

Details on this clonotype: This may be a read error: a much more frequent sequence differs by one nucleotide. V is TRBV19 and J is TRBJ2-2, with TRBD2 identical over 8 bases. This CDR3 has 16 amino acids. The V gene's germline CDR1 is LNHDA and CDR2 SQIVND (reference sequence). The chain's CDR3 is CASSLHSGVNAGELFF. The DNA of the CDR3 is TGTGCCAGTAGTCTGCATAGCGGGGTGAACGCCGGGGAGCTGTTTTTT.

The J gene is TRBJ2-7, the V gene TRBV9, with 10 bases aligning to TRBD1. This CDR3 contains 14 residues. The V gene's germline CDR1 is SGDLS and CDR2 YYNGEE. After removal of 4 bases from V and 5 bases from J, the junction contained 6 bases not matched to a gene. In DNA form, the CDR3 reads TGTGCCAGCAGCCCAGGACAGGGGGACGACGAGCAGTACTTC. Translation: CASSPGQGDDEQYF.